This T cell receptor (beta chain) was recovered during a study of T cell responses to AZD1222 COVID-19 vaccine. Germline V CDR1 and CDR2: SNHLY, FYNNEI. The CDR3 runs 13 residues. Trimming removed 4 bases at V and 6 bases at J, with 10 bases between. Clones were read by immunoSEQ multiplex PCR, and TCRdb kept only the in-frame ones, dropping some. The sample includes approximately 30,000 clones, approximately 80% of them seen just once. In the case of this clone: What it binds is not known.

Study findings and constraints: An increase in Spike-specific TCR breadth and depth was observed after two AZD1222 doses.

Here the sequenced sample was peripheral blood, taken 28 days after the second AZD1222 dose. The receptor comes from an adult who received the AZD1222 COVID-19 vaccine. V gene TRBV2 combines with J gene TRBJ1-5; D remains unclear. CDR3 sequence reads: CASSGGEIQPQHF. The CDR3, as DNA: TGTGCCAGCAGTGGGGGTGAGATTCAGCCCCAGCATTTT.